Listed here is a single T cell receptor (beta chain). Produced via immunoSEQ multiplex PCR; TCRdb's table is partial and in-frame only. The table lists approximately 85,000 clones, roughly 89% of them singletons. Germline loops: CDR1 SGHRS, CDR2 YFSETQ. Trimming removed 0 bases at V and 7 bases at J, with 20 bases between. The CDR3 spans 17 residues. The data stem from a study of control samples from healthy donors and cancer patients. The chain employs TRBV5-1 and TRBJ2-1, with D possibly called TRBD1 or TRBD2 (5 bases each). The TCR comes from a woman aged 55-70 years in good health. Sequencing input: blood. The CDR3 region is CASSLGVGARKGNEQFF. The CDR3 DNA sequence: TGCGCCAGCAGCTTGGGAGTCGGGGCGCGAAAAGGAAATGAGCAGTTCTTC.